This passage covers 18 T cell receptor beta chains from one sample sequenced in a study of T-cell reconstitution after alpha-beta-depleted transplantation in children. It was with unique molecular identifiers that the TCRbeta library was prepared. MiXCR, applied by TCRdb to the PCR reads, yields one record per CDR3 protein. This table has hundreds of thousands of distinct CDR3 sequences, roughly 11% appearing once. Sequencing was performed on PBMCs, taken before TCRalphabeta/CD19-depleted stem cell transplant. These TCRs come from a child under two years old with acute myeloid leukemia, due to receive a stem cell transplant.

This clonotype was detected only a few times. V usage is TRBV7-2 and J usage is TRBJ1-5; 8 bases map to TRBD1. V dropped 5 bases and J dropped 6; count of bases not matched to a gene: 6. CDR3 size: 14 residues. In germline, CDR1 is SGHTA, CDR2 FQGNSA. The CDR3 sequence is CASSRTGGTQPQHF. The CDR3 DNA follows: TGTGCCAGCAGCCGCACAGGGGGGACTCAGCCCCAGCATTTT.

This clonotype has a count of ten or more. The CDR3 bases are TGTGCCAGCAGTTCCCGGACTAGCGGGGGGGAGCAGTTCTTC. It encodes CASSSRTSGGEQFF. The chain joins TRBV12-3 or TRBV12-4 to TRBJ2-1, with 14 bases lining up with TRBD2. V lost 4 bases to trimming and J lost 10 bases; unmatched junction nucleotides: 3. The CDR3 has 14 amino acids.

This clonotype was observed many times. The V gene is TRBV5-1, the J gene TRBJ1-6; maybe TRBD1 (6 bases). The ends were cut back, 4 bases at V and 9 bases at J, with 11 bases in the middle. Germline CDR1 and CDR2: SGHRS and YFSETQ. CDR3 length: 13 residues. The CDR3 region has the DNA TGCGCCAGCAGCCAACAGGGAACTTCACCCCTCCACTTT. Amino acids: CASSQQGTSPLHF.

This clonotype was seen at least ten times. The rearrangement links TRBV20-1 to TRBJ2-1; 14 bases map to TRBD2. The CDR3 runs to 16 residues. Trimming took 5 bases from V and 7 from J; bases not matched to a gene: 10. Germline V gene data show CDR1 as DFQATT and CDR2 as SNEGSKA (reference sequence). CDR3: CSAVVTSGGGRNEQFF. The DNA of the CDR3 is TGCAGTGCTGTAGTGACTAGCGGGGGGGGAAGGAATGAGCAGTTCTTC.

This clonotype was detected ten times or more. This chain uses TRBV6-5 with TRBJ2-7; 9 bases are shared with TRBD1. The CDR3 covers 14 residues. Germline V gene lookup returns CDR1 MNHEY and CDR2 SVGAGI. V lost 2 bases to trimming and J lost 3 bases; unmatched junction nucleotides: 2. The CDR3 region is CASSYGDRVYEQYF. CDR3 DNA sequence: TGTGCCAGCAGTTACGGGGACAGGGTCTACGAGCAGTACTTC.

This clonotype was picked up many times. The chain links TRBV20-1 to TRBJ2-7; the match to TRBD1 covers 10 bases. J gave up 6 bases and V 0 bases, and 2 bases lay outside the gene matches. This CDR3 contains 13 residues. The germline gives CDR1 DFQATT, CDR2 SNEGSKA (reference sequence). The DNA of the CDR3 is TGCAGTGCTAGAGATTGGACAGGGGGCGAGCAGTACTTC. It encodes CSARDWTGGEQYF.

This clonotype was found many times. The chain carries TRBV7-9 and TRBJ2-1; TRBD1 aligns across 12 bases. CDR3 size: 18 residues. With 7 bases clipped from V and 0 bases from J, the junction kept 10 bases outside the gene matches. Per the germline V gene, CDR1 is SEHNR and CDR2 is FQNEAQ (reference sequence). The DNA for the CDR3 is TGTGCCAGCAACGGGGACAGGGGGCCATCTCGCTCCTACAATGAGCAGTTCTTC. Translation: CASNGDRGPSRSYNEQFF.

This clonotype was seen ten or more times. This chain joins TRBV20-1 and TRBJ2-5, with D tentatively TRBD2 (6 bases). Per germline, CDR1 DFQATT and CDR2 SNEGSKA (reference sequence). The CDR3 runs 13 residues. V was trimmed by 3 bases and J by 3 bases, leaving 11 bases between them. The CDR3 is CSARSWEEETQYF. The CDR3, as DNA: TGCAGTGCTAGGTCGTGGGAGGAAGAGACCCAGTACTTC.

The chain is built from TRBV20-1 and TRBJ1-2, with D possibly being TRBD1 (5 bases). CDR3 length: 15 residues. Trimming removed 0 bases at V and 0 bases at J, with 11 bases between. The germline CDR1 and CDR2 sequences are DFQATT and SNEGSKA (reference sequence). The CDR3 spells CSAREVDISNYGYTF. As DNA, the CDR3 is TGCAGTGCTAGAGAGGTGGACATCTCTAACTATGGCTACACCTTC.

This clonotype was counted ten times or more. The V and J genes are TRBV10-3 and TRBJ2-2; D is ambiguous. This CDR3 is built from 14 residues. Germline CDR1 and CDR2: ENHRY and SYGVKD. V lost 3 bases to trimming and J lost 0 bases, with 5 bases between them. CDR3 sequence reads: CAISDGSNTGELFF. In DNA, the CDR3 is TGTGCCATCAGTGACGGATCGAACACCGGGGAGCTGTTTTTT.

The rearrangement uses TRBV5-5 and TRBJ1-3; 8 bases match TRBD1. CDR3 size: 15 residues. Germline assignment: CDR1 SGHKS and CDR2 YYEKEE (reference sequence). The V gene end was trimmed by 2 bases and the J gene end by 2 bases; junction bases not matched to a gene: 3. CDR3 nucleotides: TGTGCCAGCAGCTTCCAGGACAGGGCTGGAAACACCATATATTTT. Protein product: CASSFQDRAGNTIYF.

This clonotype was counted ten times or more. This chain connects TRBV12-3 or TRBV12-4 to TRBJ1-5; D remains ambiguous. CDR3 length: 13 residues. V was shortened by 7 bases and J by 6 bases, with 13 bases between the two germline ends. DNA of the CDR3: TGTGCCAGCACCCTCGAAGAGGGTCAGCCCCAGCATTTT. Protein sequence: CASTLEEGQPQHF.

This clonotype was recorded at least ten times. J is TRBJ1-1 and V is TRBV28; TRBD1 is a possible D gene (6 bases). Germline CDR1 reads MDHEN; CDR2 reads SYDVKM. The CDR3 extends over 18 amino acids. V was cut by 1 base and J by 6 bases, with 24 bases left in between. The CDR3 DNA reads as TGTGCCAGCAGTTTATTGGGGTATAAGGGGGTGGGGTTTGCTGAAGCTTTCTTT. Its translation: CASSLLGYKGVGFAEAFF.

This clonotype was counted at least ten times. In nucleotides, the CDR3 is TGTGCCAGCAGCCAGCAGGGTCTCTCTGGAAACACCATATATTTT. This translates into CASSQQGLSGNTIYF. This chain connects TRBV12-3 or TRBV12-4 to TRBJ1-3; possibly TRBD1 for D (5 bases). The CDR3 is 15 residues long. The germline V and J ends were trimmed by 6 bases and 0 bases, with 12 bases remaining between them.

This clonotype was observed many times. The chain recombines TRBV27 with TRBJ2-2, with D possibly TRBD1 on 6 matching bases. Germline assignment: CDR1 MNHEY and CDR2 SMNVEV (reference sequence). The CDR3 totals 14 residues. Trimming left V 6 bases short and J 13 bases short, with 21 bases between. CDR3 sequence reads: CASSRGGLRNGLFF. DNA of the CDR3: TGTGCCAGCAGCCGAGGGGGTTTGCGGAATGGGCTGTTTTTT.

This clonotype came up many times. V usage is TRBV2 and J usage is TRBJ2-7; TRBD2 matches at 8 bases. J lost 5 bases, V lost 7 bases, and 13 bases had no gene match. Germline V gene lookup returns CDR1 SNHLY and CDR2 FYNNEI. The CDR3 has 15 residues. This CDR3 reads CASTRFGAGEDEQYF. In DNA form, the CDR3 reads TGTGCCAGCACCCGGTTCGGAGCGGGAGAGGACGAGCAGTACTTC.

This clonotype came up many times. The V call is TRBV27, the J call TRBJ2-7, with 7 positions matching TRBD1. J was trimmed by 1 base and V by 6 bases; bases with no gene match: 9. The CDR3 has 15 residues. Germline assignment: CDR1 MNHEY and CDR2 SMNVEV (reference sequence). The CDR3 DNA is TGTGCCAGCAGGAAGCCCGGGACAGCTTCCTACGAGCAGTACTTC. Translated, it gives CASRKPGTASYEQYF.

This clonotype was seen ten or more times. The chain carries TRBV9 and TRBJ2-6; the D is unclear. Per germline, CDR1 SGDLS and CDR2 YYNGEE. V was shortened by 2 bases and J by 2 bases, with 8 bases between the two germline ends. This CDR3 contains 15 residues. The DNA for the CDR3 is TGTGCCAGCAGCGTTGGGGATCCTGGGGCCAACGTCCTGACTTTC. Its translation: CASSVGDPGANVLTF.